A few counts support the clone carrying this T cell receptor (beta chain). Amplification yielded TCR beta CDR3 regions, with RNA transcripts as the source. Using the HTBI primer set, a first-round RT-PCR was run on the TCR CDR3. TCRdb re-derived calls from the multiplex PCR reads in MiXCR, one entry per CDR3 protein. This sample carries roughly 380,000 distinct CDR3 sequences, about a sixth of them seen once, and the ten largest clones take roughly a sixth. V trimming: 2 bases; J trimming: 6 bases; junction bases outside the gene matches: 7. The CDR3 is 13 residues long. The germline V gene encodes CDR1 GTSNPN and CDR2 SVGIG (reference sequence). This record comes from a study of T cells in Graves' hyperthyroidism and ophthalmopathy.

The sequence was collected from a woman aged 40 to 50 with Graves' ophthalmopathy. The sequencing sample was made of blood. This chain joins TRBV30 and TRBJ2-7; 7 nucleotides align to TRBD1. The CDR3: CAWSPTGASEQYF. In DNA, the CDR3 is TGTGCCTGGAGTCCCACAGGGGCCTCCGAGCAGTACTTC.